The rows below give T cell receptor beta chains drawn from one sample of a study of cytomegalovirus exposure and HLA in healthy donors. This table comes from immunoSEQ multiplex PCR, and its TCRdb copy is limited to in-frame clones, with some not included. Of roughly 200,000 clones detected, roughly 81% appear once; the ten largest clones hold less than 1.5%. What was sequenced was PBMCs. All receptors derive from a woman aged 25-40 years in good health and CMV-seronegative. Each CDR3 is given with its conserved first and last residue. The order of the fields is V gene, clone size, D gene, J gene, CDR3 DNA, CDR3 protein. A D gene is named only where the DNA matches it firmly. A row's size may be missing; if present it is once, few, many or a size class.

TRBV7-2	NA	NA	TRBJ2-1	TGTGCCAGCAGCTCCCGACTAGGGCCCAATGAGCAGTTCTTC	CASSSRLGPNEQFF
TRBV6-1	NA	NA	TRBJ2-7	TGTGCCAGCTACCCGCCAGGGGAATACGAGCAGTACTTC	CASYPPGEYEQYF
TRBV6-6	NA	TRBD1	TRBJ1-2	TGTGCCAGCCTTAATACCGGGACAGGCCGGGACTATGGCTACACCTTC	CASLNTGTGRDYGYTF
TRBV5-1	few	NA	TRBJ2-1	TGCGCCAGCAGCTTGGGCTGGCAGGGTGATGAGCAGTTCTTC	CASSLGWQGDEQFF
TRBV9	few	TRBD1	TRBJ2-7	TGTGCCAGCAGCGTAGGGGGACAGGGGGTCTACGAGCAGTACTTC	CASSVGGQGVYEQYF
TRBV4-1	NA	NA	TRBJ1-2	TGCGCCAGCAGCCAAGACTCCTTTCTCTATGGCTACACCTTC	CASSQDSFLYGYTF
TRBV6-6	NA	NA	TRBJ1-4	TGTGCCAGCCTCCGGGAGGACCGGGAAAAACTGTTTTTT	CASLREDREKLFF
TRBV25-1	NA	TRBD1	TRBJ1-6	TGTGCCAGCGGACAGGGTAATTCACCCCTCCACTTT	CASGQGNSPLHF
TRBV6-4	NA	NA	TRBJ2-3	TGTGCCAGCAGTCCTCCGGGGTCAGATACGCAGTATTTT	CASSPPGSDTQYF
TRBV5-1	NA	NA	TRBJ2-5	TGCGCCAGCAGCTTGGCCCAGGCCCAGGAGACCCAGTACTTC	CASSLAQAQETQYF
TRBV28	NA	NA	TRBJ1-6	TGTGCCAGCAGTTTCCCCCTCAGGGAGGCCCTCCACTTT	CASSFPLREALHF
TRBV5-4	NA	NA	TRBJ1-3	TGTGCCAGCAGCTTTGGCCCCCAAGGAAACACCATATATTTT	CASSFGPQGNTIYF
TRBV6-5	NA	NA	TRBJ2-1	TGTGCCAGCAGTTACTCGACGGGAGCGGTCAATGAGCAGTTCTTC	CASSYSTGAVNEQFF
TRBV12-5	NA	TRBD2	TRBJ2-7	TGTGCTAGTGGTTTGGCCTACACTAGCGTCGAGCAGTACTTC	CASGLAYTSVEQYF
TRBV28	NA	NA	TRBJ1-2	TGTGCCAGCAGTTTTAAAAGTGTTCGGGTCGGTCTCGGGTATGGCTACACCTTC	CASSFKSVRVGLGYGYTF
TRBV5-6	few	NA	TRBJ1-1	TGTGCCAGCAGCTCCGAGCCGATATTGGCGGGTGAAGCTTTCTTT	CASSSEPILAGEAFF
TRBV19	NA	TRBD2	TRBJ2-7	TGTGCCAGTAGTGCCCTAGCGGTCCTCTCCATCTACGAGCAGTACTTC	CASSALAVLSIYEQYF
TRBV10-2	NA	NA	TRBJ2-7	TGCGCCAGCGCTAGCGTACACGAGCAGTACTTC	CASASVHEQYF
TRBV27	NA	NA	TRBJ2-7	TGTGCCAGCAGTTTACAGGGGACCTCCTACGAGCAGTACTTC	CASSLQGTSYEQYF
TRBV5-1	NA	TRBD2	TRBJ2-5	TGCGCCAGCAGCTTGGTGGGCAGGGAGGGAGAGACCCAGTACTTC	CASSLVGREGETQYF
TRBV6-6	NA	NA	TRBJ2-1	TGTGCCAGCGTTCCCCGGGGTAAGAATGAGCAGTTCTTC	CASVPRGKNEQFF
TRBV5-1	few	NA	TRBJ1-2	TGCGCCAGCAGCCTTCAGGCAGGGCTAGGCTATGGCTACACCTTC	CASSLQAGLGYGYTF
TRBV30	NA	TRBD1	TRBJ1-1	TGTGCCTGGAGTGTTTTGGGCAGGGGGCGAACTGAAGCTTTCTTT	CAWSVLGRGRTEAFF
TRBV6-5	NA	TRBD1	TRBJ1-2	TGTGCCAGCAGTGAGGACAGGGGCTATGGCTACACCTTC	CASSEDRGYGYTF
TRBV4-1	NA	NA	TRBJ2-4	TGCGCCAGCAGCCAAGTATCAAACATTCAGTACTTC	CASSQVSNIQYF
TRBV6-5	once	TRBD1	TRBJ2-3	TGTGCCAGCAGTTACTCGACAGGGCCCCGCACAGATACGCAGTATTTT	CASSYSTGPRTDTQYF
TRBV5-1	NA	TRBD1	TRBJ2-2	TGCGCCAGCAGCTTGGCACAGGGGGGAGCCGGGGAGCTGTTTTTT	CASSLAQGGAGELFF
TRBV5-1	NA	NA	TRBJ2-7	TGCGCCAGCAGCGTGGCGGGACAATCCTACGAGCAGTACTTC	CASSVAGQSYEQYF
TRBV19	NA	TRBD1	TRBJ1-5	TGTGCCAGTCCCCGTACAGGGGGCGAGGAAAAGGTAAATTTT	CASPRTGGEEKVNF
TRBV6-5	NA	NA	TRBJ1-2	TGTGCCAGCAGTTACTCAAGCAGGGGAGGCTACACCTTC	CASSYSSRGGYTF
TRBV18	NA	NA	TRBJ2-5	TGTGCCAGCTCACCTAGCTTCCAAGAGACCCAGTACTTC	CASSPSFQETQYF
TRBV6-5	NA	NA	TRBJ1-5	TGTGCCAGCAGTTCAATCAATAGCAATCAGCCCCAGCATTTT	CASSSINSNQPQHF
TRBV27	NA	NA	TRBJ2-5	TGTGCCAGCAGTTCGCCTGGGGCCCTGGAGACCCAGTACTTC	CASSSPGALETQYF
TRBV5-1	NA	NA	TRBJ2-2	TGCGCCAGCAGCCTGCGACCGAGGGGGAGCACCGGGGAGCTGTTTTTT	CASSLRPRGSTGELFF
TRBV6-1	NA	TRBD1	TRBJ2-7	TGTGCCAGCAGTAGGAGGACAGGGGGTTCCTACGAGCAGTACTTC	CASSRRTGGSYEQYF
TRBV27	NA	NA	TRBJ1-1	TGTGCCAGCAGTATAACACGGAACACTGAAGCTTTCTTT	CASSITRNTEAFF
TRBV11-2	NA	NA	TRBJ1-5	TGTGCCAGCAGCTTAGTTGCCGGTAATCAGCCCCAGCATTTT	CASSLVAGNQPQHF
TRBV5-5	NA	NA	TRBJ1-1	TGTGCCAGCAGCTTCTATGGGAGTGGGAACACTGAAGCTTTCTTT	CASSFYGSGNTEAFF
TRBV10-1	NA	NA	TRBJ1-4	TGCGCCAGAAAACAGGGTAGAGGGGATGATAATGAAAAACTGTTTTTT	CARKQGRGDDNEKLFF
TRBV28	few	NA	TRBJ1-5	TGTGCCAGCAGTTCGCGGGTCGAGCAGCCCCAGCATTTT	CASSSRVEQPQHF
TRBV5-4	NA	TRBD2	TRBJ2-3	TGTGCCAGCAGCTTGGGGCCCTCTAGCGGGAGGGACACAGATACGCAGTATTTT	CASSLGPSSGRDTDTQYF
TRBV4-1	NA	NA	TRBJ2-1	TGCGCCAGCAGCCTGCCCCAAGGGGGTTCCTACAATGAGCAGTTCTTC	CASSLPQGGSYNEQFF
TRBV9	NA	NA	TRBJ1-5	TGTGCCAGCAGCGAGAGGATCGGGCAGCCCCAGCATTTT	CASSERIGQPQHF
TRBV27	NA	TRBD1	TRBJ2-1	TGTGCCAGCAGTAGAAAGGGACAGGGGGCTTATGAGCAGTTCTTC	CASSRKGQGAYEQFF
TRBV6-1	NA	NA	TRBJ2-7	TGTGCCAGCAGTGAAGGACGGGGGAATAAGCAGTACTTC	CASSEGRGNKQYF
TRBV30	once	NA	TRBJ2-7	TGTGCCTGGGGCCACTACGAGCAGTACTTC	CAWGHYEQYF
TRBV19	once	NA	TRBJ2-5	TGTGCCAGTAGTTTAAAAGAGACCCAGTACTTC	CASSLKETQYF
TRBV13	NA	TRBD1	TRBJ1-4	TGTGCCAGCAGCTTAGCCCGGGACAGTAATGAAAAACTGTTTTTT	CASSLARDSNEKLFF
TRBV6-5	NA	NA	TRBJ1-6	TGTGCCAGCTCGAGGGAGGACAATTCACCCCTCCACTTT	CASSREDNSPLHF